This TCR beta chain appears in the sequencing data of a study of PD-L1 blockade in urothelial cancer. Study-wide results and limits: Durable-benefit patients expanded tumor-associated blood clones more at 3 weeks.

To note about this clone: Its antigen is not identified.

Time point given: pretreatment peripheral blood. Method: immunoSEQ multiplex PCR; TCRdb's copy keeps in-frame clones and lacks some. In the table there are some 120,000 clones, approximately 84% of which are singletons. V gave up 4 bases and J gave up 8 bases; unmatched junction bases: 8. Germline V gene data show CDR1 as MNHEY and CDR2 as SVGAGI. The CDR3 totals 15 residues. This TCR came from a man aged 45-65 years with urothelial cancer. This sample comprised PBMCs, obtained around atezolizumab (anti-PD-L1) treatment. This rearrangement joins TRBV6-5 to TRBJ2-2, with 9 nucleotides matching TRBD1. The CDR3 DNA sequence: TGTGCCAGCAGTTCCTACAGGGGGCTAGCGGGGGAGCTGTTTTTT. Its protein is CASSSYRGLAGELFF.